This T cell receptor (beta chain) was captured in a study of blood T cells in healthy people across ages. Study overall: For every two T cells, template switching captured about one barcoded beta molecule. Whole-study results and caveats: The unknown donor CMV status may have confounded expanded clonotype changes.

Trimming took off 4 bases at V and 1 base at J, with 12 bases between the two ends. Per germline, CDR1 SGHNT and CDR2 YYREEE (reference sequence). The CDR3 length is 15 residues. Isolated PBMCs totaled at least 6 million in each sample. Comment on this clonotype: Antigen unknown.

Sample-barcoded 5' priming and a J-beta primer mix drove a second PCR of about 6 to 12 cycles. A template-switch adaptor that had 12 random nucleotides put a tag on each cDNA molecule. TCRdb reprocessed the 5' RACE reads with MiXCR, giving one entry per CDR3 protein. The sample holds about 800,000 distinct CDR3 sequences, around 50% seen once. The source material was blood. The chain recombines TRBV5-4 with TRBJ2-1; D is perhaps TRBD1 or TRBD2 (5 bases each). This sequence was found in a man aged 80 or over in good health. For the CDR3, the DNA is TGTGCCAGCAGCCCCCGGGACGGTTCCTACAATGAGCAGTTCTTC. Translating gives CASSPRDGSYNEQFF.